This is a list of T cell receptor beta chains from one sample in a study of blood T cell repertoires in COVID-19. Libraries were prepared by immunoSEQ multiplex PCR; TCRdb keeps only in-frame clonotypes and omits some of them. The repertoire holds about 250,000 clones, with around 88% as singletons. Material: peripheral blood. These receptor sequences come from a man older than 75 with acute or convalescent COVID-19. The CDR3 runs from the conserved cysteine through the conserved F or W. D genes are given only for firm matches. A clone size is listed for some rows: how often the clone was seen (once, few, many), or a class if it is expanded.

>TRBJ2-2|NA|TRBV6-6|TRBD2
TGTGCCAGCAGATCTAGCGGGATGAACACCGGGGAGCTGTTTTTT
CASRSSGMNTGELFF
>TRBJ2-2|NA|TRBV18|NA
TGTGCCAGCTCACTGGACTACACCGGGGAGCTGTTTTTT
CASSLDYTGELFF
>TRBJ1-2|NA|TRBV19|NA
TGTGCCAGTAGTATACCGAGTTCCGGCTACACCTTC
CASSIPSSGYTF
>TRBJ1-1|NA|TRBV4-3|NA
TGCGCCAGCAGCCAAGATCTTGGGCCAAGAGATGCTTTCTTT
CASSQDLGPRDAFF
>TRBJ1-1|NA|TRBV6-5|NA
TGTGCCAGCAGTTCCCCTGACCTCTGGAGGGCTTTCTTT
CASSSPDLWRAFF
>TRBJ2-5|NA|TRBV6-6|TRBD1
TGTGCCAGCAGTGCGGGACAGGGACGAGAGACCCAGTACTTC
CASSAGQGRETQYF
>TRBJ2-5|NA|TRBV3-1/TRBV3-2|TRBD2
TGTGCCAGCAGCCAAAGACTAGCGGGAGCGGATCAAGAGACCCAGTACTTC
CASSQRLAGADQETQYF
>TRBJ2-3|NA|TRBV5-1|NA
TGCGCCAGCAGCTTTGGTTCGGGAGATACGCAGTATTTT
CASSFGSGDTQYF
>TRBJ2-7|NA|TRBV10-3|TRBD2
TGTGCCATCAGTGAAAGACTAGCTGGGGTCTCCTACGAGCAGTACTTC
CAISERLAGVSYEQYF
>TRBJ1-1|few|TRBV28|TRBD1
TGTGCCAGCAGTTCCCTGGGACAGGGTAACATGAACACTGAAGCTTTCTTT
CASSSLGQGNMNTEAFF
>TRBJ1-5|NA|TRBV18|TRBD1
TGTGCCAGCTCACCCGTGGGCAGGGGGCTTTCGAACACCAATCAGCCCCAGCATTTT
CASSPVGRGLSNTNQPQHF
>TRBJ2-2|NA|TRBV7-9|NA
TGTGCCAGCAGCTTAGGAGTCGCCTGCGAACACCGGGGAGCTGTTTTT
CASSLGVACEHRGAVF
>TRBJ1-6|NA|TRBV5-1|NA
TGCGCCAGCAGCTTGGCCGCGGGGGCCCGGGGTTCACCCCTCCACTTT
CASSLAAGARGSPLHF
>TRBJ1-5|NA|TRBV3-1/TRBV3-2|NA
TGTGCCAGCAGCCAAGCCCTAAGGATATCACCGACTATCTATCAGCCCCAGCATTTT
CASSQALRISPTIYQPQHF
>TRBJ1-4|NA|TRBV5-4|TRBD1
TGTGCCAGCAGCCCGGACAGGCGTAATGAAAAACTGTTTTTT
CASSPDRRNEKLFF
>TRBJ1-6|once|TRBV5-1|NA
TGCGCCAGCAGCTTGGTGGGGGCTCGGAATTCACCCCTCCACTTT
CASSLVGARNSPLHF
>TRBJ1-1|NA|TRBV3-1/TRBV3-2|TRBD1
TGTGCCAGCAGCCAATACAGGGGCACTGAAGCTTTCTTT
CASSQYRGTEAFF
>TRBJ2-2|NA|TRBV5-1|NA
TGCGCCAGCAGCTTTAGTCCAGCGGCGGGAAATACCGGGGAGCTGTTTTTT
CASSFSPAAGNTGELFF
>TRBJ1-6|NA|TRBV6-4|NA
TGTGCCAGCAGTGAGAGGGGAGGGCGCGGAGCTAATAATTCACCCCTCCACTTT
CASSERGGRGANNSPLHF
>TRBJ2-2|NA|TRBV7-3|NA
TGTGCCAGCAGCTTATCTAAGGGAGAGGTCGGCGGGGAGCTGTTTTTT
CASSLSKGEVGGELFF
>TRBJ1-3|NA|TRBV7-8|TRBD1
TGTGCCAGCAGCTTAGGAGGCAGGGGGATAGGAAACACCATATATTTT
CASSLGGRGIGNTIYF
>TRBJ2-5|NA|TRBV7-8|NA
TGTGCCAGCAGCTTTACTAGTCAAGAGACCCAGTACTTC
CASSFTSQETQYF
>TRBJ2-1|few|TRBV27|NA
TGTGCCAGCAGTTTATCTTGGGGGCTGAATGAGCAGTTCTTC
CASSLSWGLNEQFF
>TRBJ2-7|few|TRBV27|NA
TGTGCCAGCAGTTTATCAGAAGGGAGGGAGCAGTACTTC
CASSLSEGREQYF
>TRBJ2-7|once|TRBV6-5|NA
TGTGCCAGCAGTTACACTCCAGGGCGCGACGAGCAGTACTTC
CASSYTPGRDEQYF
>TRBJ1-5|NA|TRBV28|NA
TGTGCCAGCAGTTTTCATACAGGGAATCAGCCCCAGCATTTT
CASSFHTGNQPQHF
>TRBJ1-5|NA|TRBV9|NA
TGTGCCAGCAGCCTTGCGGGGGGGAGCAATCAGCCCCAGCATTTT
CASSLAGGSNQPQHF
>TRBJ2-2|NA|TRBV14|NA
TGTGCCAGCAGCCAACTAAGAGGCCAAGGGGCCGGGGAGCTGTTTTTT
CASSQLRGQGAGELFF
>TRBJ1-5|NA|TRBV19|NA
TGTGCCAGTAGTATAAGGGGCCAGGGGCTGCATTTT
CASSIRGQGLHF
>TRBJ1-2|NA|TRBV5-6|TRBD1
TGTGCCAGCAGCTTGGAGGGGACAGGGGGTTCTTTTAGCTACACCTTC
CASSLEGTGGSFSYTF
>TRBJ1-2|NA|TRBV2|NA
TGTGCCAGCAGTGAACGGAACAGTCCTGTCCCTTATGGCTACACCTTC
CASSERNSPVPYGYTF
>TRBJ1-1|NA|TRBV10-2|TRBD1
TGCGCCAGCAGGGGACAGGGGAGTGATGAAGCTTTCTTT
CASRGQGSDEAFF
>TRBJ1-1|NA|TRBV2|TRBD1
TGTGCCAGCAGGGCCGGACAGGGGGTAAACACTGAAGCTTTCTTT
CASRAGQGVNTEAFF
>TRBJ1-5|NA|TRBV4-2|TRBD1
TGTGCCAGCAGCCAACAATCGGACAGGGGCAATCAGCCCCAGCATTTT
CASSQQSDRGNQPQHF
>TRBJ2-3|NA|TRBV7-3|TRBD2
TGTGCCAGCAGCTTAGCGGGGGGCGTCACAGATACGCAGTATTTT
CASSLAGGVTDTQYF
>TRBJ1-2|NA|TRBV7-9|TRBD1
TGTGCCAGCAGCTTATTTTGGGGGATGGGACAGGACAACTATGGCTACACCTTC
CASSLFWGMGQDNYGYTF
>TRBJ2-2|once|TRBV2|NA
TGTGCCAGCAGGGACGGACTCCGCGCCGGGGAGCTGTTTTTT
CASRDGLRAGELFF
>TRBJ2-3|once|TRBV7-9|NA
TGTGCCGGACGGGGGTCCGCAGATACGCAGTATTTT
CAGRGSADTQYF
>TRBJ1-4|NA|TRBV12-3/TRBV12-4|TRBD1
TGTGCCAGCAGTTTCGACAGGGGTGAAAAACTGTTTTTT
CASSFDRGEKLFF
>TRBJ1-3|NA|TRBV12-5|NA
TGTGCTAGTGCCCTATCAGCAGGGGCTGGAAACACCATATATTTT
CASALSAGAGNTIYF
>TRBJ1-2|NA|TRBV19|NA
TGTGCCAGTAGTATAGAACCAGCTAACTATGGCTACACCTTC
CASSIEPANYGYTF
>TRBJ1-1|once|TRBV6-2/TRBV6-3|NA
TGTGCCAGCAGCCACGGGCCGGGGGAAATGAACACTGAAGCTTTCTTT
CASSHGPGEMNTEAFF
>TRBJ2-1|NA|TRBV7-2|NA
TGTGCCAGCAGCTTAACTACATACAATGAGCAGTTCTTC
CASSLTTYNEQFF
>TRBJ2-1|NA|TRBV10-3|TRBD1
TGTGCCACCGGGGACAGGGGATACAATGAGCAGTTCTTC
CATGDRGYNEQFF
>TRBJ2-5|NA|TRBV27|TRBD1
TGTGCCAGCAGTTGGGACAGGCACCAAGAGACCCAGTACTTC
CASSWDRHQETQYF
>TRBJ2-3|NA|TRBV7-2|NA
TGTGCCAGCAGCTTATCACTGCTCCACACAGATACGCAGTATTTT
CASSLSLLHTDTQYF
>TRBJ1-2|NA|TRBV9|TRBD1
TGTGCCAGCAGCGTAGGGGGGACAGGGACTTTGGTGGGCTACACCTTC
CASSVGGTGTLVGYTF
>TRBJ2-7|NA|TRBV5-6|NA
TGTGCCCGCTACGAGCAGTACTTC
CARYEQYF
>TRBJ2-3|few|TRBV28|NA
TGTGCCAGCAGTTTAAGGGGCCCAGATACGCAGTATTTT
CASSLRGPDTQYF
>TRBJ2-7|NA|TRBV9|NA
TGTGCCAGCAGCGTAGGTCCCGCCGGGCAGGGGTCCTACGAGCAGTACTTC
CASSVGPAGQGSYEQYF
>TRBJ2-3|NA|TRBV9|NA
TGTGCCAGCACCCGTTGGGGAGGCACAGATACGCAGTATTTT
CASTRWGGTDTQYF
>TRBJ1-4|once|TRBV9|TRBD1
TGTGCCAGCAGCGCACCCGGACAGGGGACCGAAAAACTGTTTTTT
CASSAPGQGTEKLFF
>TRBJ2-2|NA|TRBV18|NA
TGTGCCAGTTCCCGTTCCTTCCCCACCGGGGAGCTGTTTTTT
CASSRSFPTGELFF
>TRBJ2-7|NA|TRBV7-2|TRBD1
TGTGCCAGCAGCTTCGGACAGGGCCCCTACGAGCAGTACTTC
CASSFGQGPYEQYF
>TRBJ1-1|NA|TRBV19|TRBD1
TGTGCCAGTACCATTTGGACAGGGAGGACTGAAGCTTTCTTT
CASTIWTGRTEAFF
>TRBJ2-7|once|TRBV29-1|TRBD1
TGCAGCGTGGAGGGGGGACAGGGGTTCTACGAGCAGTACTTC
CSVEGGQGFYEQYF
>TRBJ2-2|NA|TRBV19|TRBD2
TGTGCCAGTCAGCTAGCGGGGGCGAACACCGGGGAGCTGTTTTTT
CASQLAGANTGELFF